Below are 27 T cell receptor beta chains sequenced from a single sample in a study of blood T cell repertoires in COVID-19. The repertoire was sequenced with immunoSEQ multiplex PCR; TCRdb's copy has only in-frame clones and lacks some. The sample shows under 55,000 clones, over 75% of them seen only once. Sequencing was done on a sample of peripheral blood. These receptors came from a human donor in a cohort sampled during active COVID-19.

The chain recombines TRBV4-1 with TRBJ2-3; 7 positions agree with TRBD1. The CDR3 sequence is 15 residues long. CDR1 and CDR2 from the germline V gene are MGHRA and YSYEKL. The V and J ends lost 4 bases and 6 bases, in that order; junction bases with no gene match: 10. The CDR3 region has the DNA TGCGCCAGCAGCCTTTACCGGGACAGTAGCGATACGCAGTATTTT. Amino acids: CASSLYRDSSDTQYF.

This chain joins TRBV19 and TRBJ1-4; 7 bases map to TRBD1. V lost 5 bases to trimming and J lost 0 bases; unmatched junction nucleotides: 9. CDR1 and CDR2 from the germline V gene are LNHDA and SQIVND (reference sequence). This CDR3 is built from 17 residues. CDR3 nucleotides: TGTGCCAGTAGTTCTCGGACAGGACTTTCAACTAATGAAAAACTGTTTTTT. As protein: CASSSRTGLSTNEKLFF.

The rearrangement joins TRBV27 to TRBJ2-1; 7 nucleotides line up with TRBD2. The trim removed 5 bases at V and 7 bases at J, leaving 11 bases unmatched. The CDR3 runs 15 residues. Looked up from germline, CDR1 is MNHEY and CDR2 is SMNVEV (reference sequence). The CDR3 loop reads CASSPLGLVSNEQFF. The CDR3 DNA sequence: TGTGCCAGCAGTCCATTAGGACTAGTTTCTAATGAGCAGTTCTTC.

The J gene is TRBJ2-5, the V gene TRBV24-1; 10 positions match TRBD2. The length of the CDR3 is 16 residues. Germline CDR1 and CDR2: KGHDR and SFDVKD. With V trimmed by 4 bases and J by 4 bases, 8 bases remained unmatched. The CDR3 DNA is TGTGCCACCAGTGACCTGGGAGCGGGAGGGCCAGAGACCCAGTACTTC. This sequence encodes CATSDLGAGGPETQYF.

The chain carries TRBV7-8 and TRBJ2-5; 10 bases line up with TRBD2. The CDR3 has 15 residues. V shed 2 bases and J 1 base; nucleotides not matched to a gene: 1. Germline V gene data show CDR1 as SGHVS and CDR2 as FQNEAQ. The CDR3 DNA follows: TGTGCCAGCAGCTTACGACTAGCGGGCCAAGAGACCCAGTACTTC. Residues: CASSLRLAGQETQYF.

This CDR3 reads CASSMTGDQPQHF. The CDR3 nucleotides read TGTGCCAGCAGCATGACAGGGGATCAGCCCCAGCATTTT. The chain links TRBV5-8 to TRBJ1-5; TRBD1 agrees at 8 bases. The CDR3 loop spans 13 amino acids. Germline V gene data show CDR1 as SGHTS and CDR2 as YDEGEE. With 4 bases clipped from V and 5 bases from J, the junction kept 2 bases outside the gene matches.

The genes are TRBV7-9 and TRBJ2-7, with 11 bases aligning to TRBD1. Germline trimming cut 5 bases from V and 1 base from J; bases unmatched to any gene: 7. The CDR3 contains 16 residues. CDR1 SEHNR and CDR2 FQNEAQ come from the germline V gene (reference sequence). The DNA for the CDR3 is TGTGCCAGCAGCCCCCAGGGACAGGGGGAATCCTACGAGCAGTACTTC. Protein sequence: CASSPQGQGESYEQYF.

This rearrangement joins TRBV24-1 to TRBJ2-7, with 7 bases identical to TRBD2. The V gene's germline CDR1 is KGHDR and CDR2 SFDVKD. V lost 6 bases to trimming and J lost 1 base; unmatched junction nucleotides: 8. The CDR3 covers 15 residues. CDR3 nucleotide sequence: TGTGCCACCAGTTATAGCGGGTCCTCGTCCTACGAGCAGTACTTC. Translation: CATSYSGSSSYEQYF.

The rearrangement joins TRBV12-3 or TRBV12-4 to TRBJ2-2, with D perhaps TRBD1 (5 bases). Trimming pared 1 base from V and 6 bases from J, leaving 6 bases between. The CDR3 totals 13 residues. The CDR3 coding sequence is TGTGCCAGCAGTTTAGACAGGTCCGGGGAGCTGTTTTTT. As protein: CASSLDRSGELFF.

This rearrangement joins TRBV11-2 to TRBJ2-5; 8 positions match TRBD2. The germline V gene encodes CDR1 SGHAT and CDR2 FQNNGV. The CDR3 extends over 16 amino acids. V shed 1 base and J 7 bases; nucleotides not matched to a gene: 11. The CDR3 spells CASSLGAGANPGTQYF. CDR3 coding DNA: TGTGCCAGCAGCTTAGGAGCGGGAGCCAATCCGGGGACCCAGTACTTC.

The rearrangement links TRBV6-5 to TRBJ2-2; TRBD1 matches 7 bases. Unmatched junction bases numbered 3, after V lost 5 bases and J lost 3 bases. Germline-derived CDR1 and CDR2 are MNHEY and SVGAGI. This CDR3 contains 14 residues. CDR3 DNA: TGTGCCAGCAGTAAGGGGGCGGACACCGGGGAGCTGTTTTTT. Translation gives CASSKGADTGELFF.

The chain employs TRBV13 and TRBJ2-1, with TRBD2 matching over 12 bases. Trimming removed 6 bases from V and 4 bases from J; junction bases left unmatched: 4. Per the germline V gene, CDR1 is PRHDT and CDR2 is FYEKMQ (reference sequence). This CDR3 has 15 residues. The CDR3 is CASSPGLAGYNEQFF. The CDR3 coding sequence is TGTGCCAGCAGTCCCGGACTAGCGGGATACAATGAGCAGTTCTTC.

This chain joins TRBV28 and TRBJ2-1; TRBD2 matches 14 bases. CDR3 size: 16 residues. Germline CDR1 is MDHEN and CDR2 is SYDVKM. The V segment lost 6 bases and the J segment 2 bases; nucleotides outside the gene matches: 3. The CDR3 spells CASSRTSGRPYNEQFF. For the CDR3, the DNA is TGTGCCAGCAGCCGGACTAGCGGGAGGCCCTACAATGAGCAGTTCTTC.

The genes are TRBV11-2 and TRBJ2-7; TRBD2 is a possible D gene (6 bases). Trimming took 2 bases from V and 4 from J, leaving 15 bases between them. The CDR3 has 15 residues. Germline V gene lookup returns CDR1 SGHAT and CDR2 FQNNGV. The chain's CDR3 is CASSLSRDLTYEQYF. The DNA of the CDR3 is TGTGCCAGCAGCTTATCCCGGGACTTGACTTACGAGCAGTACTTC.

The chain joins TRBV18 to TRBJ1-4, with D unclear. CDR1 and CDR2 from the germline V gene are KGHSH and LQKENI. This CDR3 spans 14 amino acids. V was clipped by 3 bases and J by 7 bases, with 12 bases between them. The CDR3 loop is CASSPGLGSEKLFF. The CDR3 coding sequence is TGTGCCAGCTCACCTGGTTTGGGGAGTGAAAAACTGTTTTTT. The complete variable domain, with remaining parts taken from reference TRBV18 and TRBJ1-4, reads NAGVMQNPRHLVRRRGQEARLRCSPMKGHSHVYWYRQLPEEGLKFMVYLQKENIIDESGMPKERFSAEFPKEGPSILRIQQVVRGDSAAYFCASSPGLGSEKLFFGSGTQLSVL.

In this sample, this clone turned up a few times. J is TRBJ1-1 and V is TRBV3-1 (or the pseudogene TRBV3-2), with 7 nucleotides matching TRBD1. The CDR3 runs to 13 residues. Germline CDR1 LGHDT, CDR2 YNNKEL (reference sequence). V lost 0 bases to trimming and J lost 11 bases; unmatched junction nucleotides: 6. CDR3 sequence (DNA): TGTGCCAGCAGCCAAGATGACAGGGTAGGGGCTTTCTTT. Protein: CASSQDDRVGAFF.

The CDR3 sequence: CASTGTGRGNTIYF. The DNA for the CDR3 is TGTGCCAGTACTGGGACAGGGAGAGGAAACACCATATATTTT. The gene calls are TRBV19 and TRBJ1-3; 9 nucleotides match TRBD1. The CDR3 has 14 amino acids. Trimming at V came to 7 bases and at J to 4 bases, leaving 5 bases not matched to a gene. Germline V CDR1 and CDR2: LNHDA, SQIVND (reference sequence).

This clone has a handful of counts. The V call is TRBV5-6, the J call TRBJ2-1; 9 nucleotides align to TRBD2. Germline V gene sequence: CDR1 SGHDT, CDR2 YYEEEE. This CDR3 spans 16 amino acids. Trimming removed 2 bases from V and 4 bases from J; junction bases left unmatched: 7. The DNA of the CDR3 is TGTGCCAGCAGCTTTCTGGGACTAGCCCTATACAATGAGCAGTTCTTC. Its translation is CASSFLGLALYNEQFF.

This clone was recorded a few times. This chain joins TRBV7-2 and TRBJ2-1; perhaps TRBD1 as D (6 bases). Germline V gives CDR1 SGHTA, CDR2 FQGNSA. This CDR3 has 14 amino acids. Trimming took off 4 bases at V and 1 base at J, with 8 bases between the two ends. This CDR3 is CASSSTGSYNEQFF. In nucleotides, the CDR3 is TGTGCCAGCAGCTCGACAGGATCCTACAATGAGCAGTTCTTC.

The rearrangement uses TRBV19 and TRBJ2-1; 12 bases are shared with TRBD2. The CDR3 loop spans 15 amino acids. Germline loops: CDR1 LNHDA, CDR2 SQIVND (reference sequence). V gave up 4 bases and J gave up 8 bases; unmatched junction bases: 6. The CDR3 region is CASSTLAGGFDEQFF. DNA of the CDR3: TGTGCCAGTAGTACCCTAGCGGGAGGGTTTGATGAGCAGTTCTTC.

This clone was seen a handful of times. The genes are TRBV5-1 and TRBJ2-3, with 7 nucleotides matching TRBD2. This CDR3 has 15 residues. Germline CDR1 is SGHRS and CDR2 is YFSETQ. J lost 8 bases, V lost 2 bases, and 11 bases had no gene match. The CDR3 spells CASSFRPSGDSTQYF. Here the CDR3 DNA reads TGCGCCAGCAGCTTCCGACCTAGCGGTGATAGTACGCAGTATTTT.

This chain connects TRBV11-3 to TRBJ2-2; perhaps TRBD1 as D (5 bases). Germline loops: CDR1 SGHNT, CDR2 YENEEA. CDR3 length: 14 residues. V gave up 5 bases and J gave up 4 bases, with 11 bases separating them. The CDR3 DNA reads TGTGCCAGCAGCATGGGCAGGGTCACCGGGGAGCTGTTTTTT. Its protein is CASSMGRVTGELFF.

The table lists this clone with a count of one. The chain links TRBV28 to TRBJ1-2; TRBD1 is a possible D gene (6 bases). Germline V gene data show CDR1 as MDHEN and CDR2 as SYDVKM. The CDR3 consists of 12 residues. Trimming stripped 4 bases from V and 5 bases from J, with 8 bases between. The CDR3 region has the DNA TGTGCCAGCAGTTCCAGGGGTTATGGCTACACCTTC. Translation gives CASSSRGYGYTF.

V gene TRBV18 combines with J gene TRBJ2-1, with 8 bases lining up with TRBD2. Germline CDR1 reads KGHSH; CDR2 reads LQKENI. The CDR3 is made up of 16 amino acids. V shed 2 bases, J shed 3 bases, and the junction held 6 bases outside the gene matches. Here the CDR3 DNA reads TGTGCCAGCTCACCAAGTCAGCGGGAGTTCTACAATGAGCAGTTCTTC. Residues: CASSPSQREFYNEQFF.

This rearrangement joins TRBV6-6 to TRBJ1-6, with TRBD1 identical over 7 bases. V dropped 2 bases and J dropped 10; count of bases not matched to a gene: 8. Germline V gene lookup returns CDR1 MNHNY and CDR2 SVGAGI (reference sequence). The CDR3 is made up of 15 amino acids. The CDR3 DNA follows: TGTGCCAGCAGTTACAGGGGGCAAGTTTCATCACCCCTCCACTTT. Amino acids: CASSYRGQVSSPLHF.

The J gene is TRBJ1-1, the V gene TRBV15, with a tentative D call TRBD1 (6 bases). CDR1 and CDR2 (germline): LNHNV, YYDKDF (reference sequence). CDR3 length: 13 residues. The V gene lost 0 bases and the J gene lost 8 bases, with 10 bases spanning the gap. For the CDR3, the DNA is TGTGCCACCAGCAGAGATCGACAGGCAGAAGCTTTCTTT. It translates to CATSRDRQAEAFF. Supplemented by reference TRBV15 and TRBJ1-1, the full variable domain reads DAMVIQNPRYQVTQFGKPVTLSCSQTLNHNVMYWYQQKSSQAPKLLFHYYDKDFNNEADTPDNFQSRRPNTSFCFLDIRSPGLGDTAMYLCATSRDRQAEAFFGQGTRLTVV.

V and J are TRBV2 and TRBJ1-2; TRBD1 aligns across 7 bases. Looked up from germline, CDR1 is SNHLY and CDR2 is FYNNEI. The CDR3 loop spans 12 amino acids. J was trimmed by 8 bases and V by 6 bases; bases with no gene match: 6. CDR3 region: CASRDGTVGYTF. DNA of the CDR3: TGTGCCAGCAGGGATGGGACAGTCGGCTACACCTTC.